Detailed here is one T cell receptor (beta chain). Its antigen is undetermined. The V gene's germline CDR1 is KGHDR and CDR2 SFDVKD. The length of the CDR3 is 16 residues. V dropped 5 bases and J dropped 4; count of bases not matched to a gene: 6. The sample originates from a study of T cell responses to AZD1222 COVID-19 vaccine. Overall study findings and caveats: Donors were largely white British and mainly female; clonal diversity was possibly underestimated.

TCRdb keeps only in-frame clones here, not all; method: immunoSEQ multiplex PCR. The sample consists of about 170,000 clones, more than 80% of them appearing once. The chain joins TRBV24-1 to TRBJ2-3; TRBD2 aligns across 12 bases. Sequenced material: peripheral blood, taken 28 days after the second dose of the MenACWY control vaccine. The sequence derives from an adult who received the MenACWY meningococcal vaccine as a control. The CDR3 coding sequence is TGTGCCACCAGTGCTAGCGGGAGGGCCGTCGCAGATACGCAGTATTTT. The encoded protein is CATSASGRAVADTQYF.